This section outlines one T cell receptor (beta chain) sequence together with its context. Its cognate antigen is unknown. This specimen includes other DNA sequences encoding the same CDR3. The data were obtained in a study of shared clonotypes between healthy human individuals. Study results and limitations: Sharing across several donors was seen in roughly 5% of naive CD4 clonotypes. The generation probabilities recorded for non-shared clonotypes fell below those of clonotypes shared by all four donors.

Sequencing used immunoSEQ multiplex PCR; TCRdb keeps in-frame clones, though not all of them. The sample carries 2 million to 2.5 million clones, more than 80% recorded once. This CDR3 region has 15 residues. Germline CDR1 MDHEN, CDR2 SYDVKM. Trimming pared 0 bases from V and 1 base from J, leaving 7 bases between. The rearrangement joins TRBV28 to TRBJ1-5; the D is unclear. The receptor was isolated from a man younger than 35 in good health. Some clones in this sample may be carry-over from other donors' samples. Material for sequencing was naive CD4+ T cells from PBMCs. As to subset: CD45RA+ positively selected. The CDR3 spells CASSLWADSNQPQHF. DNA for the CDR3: TGTGCCAGCAGTTTATGGGCTGACAGCAATCAGCCCCAGCATTTT.